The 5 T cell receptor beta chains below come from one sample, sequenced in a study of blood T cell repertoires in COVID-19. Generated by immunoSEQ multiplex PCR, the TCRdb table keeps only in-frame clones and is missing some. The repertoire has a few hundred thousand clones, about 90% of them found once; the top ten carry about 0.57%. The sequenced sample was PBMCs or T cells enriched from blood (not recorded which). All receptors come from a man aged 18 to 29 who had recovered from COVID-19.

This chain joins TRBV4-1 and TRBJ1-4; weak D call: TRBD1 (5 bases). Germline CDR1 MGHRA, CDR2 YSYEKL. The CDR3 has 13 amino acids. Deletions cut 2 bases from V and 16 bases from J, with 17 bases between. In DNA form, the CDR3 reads TGCGCCAGCAGCCAAACCGTACAGGAACACGGGTTTTTT. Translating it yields CASSQTVQEHGFF.

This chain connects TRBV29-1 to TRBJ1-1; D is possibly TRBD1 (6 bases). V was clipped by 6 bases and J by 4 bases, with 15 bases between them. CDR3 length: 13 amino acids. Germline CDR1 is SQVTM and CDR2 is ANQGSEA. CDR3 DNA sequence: TGCAGCGTCCGAAGGGGAGGGGGCACTGAAGCTTTCTTT. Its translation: CSVRRGGGTEAFF.

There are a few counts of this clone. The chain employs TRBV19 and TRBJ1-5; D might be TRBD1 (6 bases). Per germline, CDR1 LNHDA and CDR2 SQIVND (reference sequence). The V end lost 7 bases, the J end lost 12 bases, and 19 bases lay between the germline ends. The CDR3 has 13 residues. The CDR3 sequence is CASMPSDRPYQHF. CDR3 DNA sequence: TGTGCCAGTATGCCCTCAGACAGGCCCTACCAGCATTTT.

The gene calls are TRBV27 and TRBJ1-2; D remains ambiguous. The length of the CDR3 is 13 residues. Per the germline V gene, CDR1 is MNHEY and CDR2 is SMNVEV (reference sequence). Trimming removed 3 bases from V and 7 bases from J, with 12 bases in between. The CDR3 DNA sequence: TGTGCCAGCAGTTTCCGGTGGTCCCTTGGCTACACCTTC. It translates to CASSFRWSLGYTF.

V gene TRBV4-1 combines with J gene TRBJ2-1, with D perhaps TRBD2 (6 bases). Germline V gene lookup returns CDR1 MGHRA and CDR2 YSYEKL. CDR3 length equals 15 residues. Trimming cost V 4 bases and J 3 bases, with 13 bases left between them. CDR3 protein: CASSPIAAFYNEQFF. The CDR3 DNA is TGCGCCAGCAGCCCGATAGCGGCCTTCTACAATGAGCAGTTCTTC.